The 26 T cell receptor beta chains listed next were all sequenced from one sample in a study of CD4+ T cells in melanoma. Generated by immunoSEQ multiplex PCR, the TCRdb table keeps only in-frame clones and is missing some. The sample consists of 140,000 or so clones, around 90% of them appearing once. All receptors come from a human donor with melanoma.

The rearrangement uses TRBV9 and TRBJ2-6, with a possible D match to TRBD1 (6 bases). This CDR3 contains 15 residues. Trimming removed 3 bases at V and 4 bases at J, with 11 bases between. The germline V gene has CDR1 SGDLS and CDR2 YYNGEE. The CDR3 nucleotides read TGTGCCAGCAGCGAAACAGGGTCAGGGGCCAACGTCCTGACTTTC. This gives the protein CASSETGSGANVLTF.

V is TRBV5-5 and J is TRBJ2-5; 11 positions match TRBD1. CDR3 length: 15 amino acids. V lost 2 bases, J lost 4 bases, and 4 bases stayed unmatched. Germline CDR1 is SGHKS and CDR2 is YYEKEE (reference sequence). Written as DNA, the CDR3 is TGTGCCAGCAGCTTCCAGGACAGGGGGCGAGAGACCCAGTACTTC. It encodes CASSFQDRGRETQYF. The full variable domain, its missing parts supplied by reference TRBV5-5 and TRBJ2-5, is DAGVTQSPTHLIKTRGQQVTLRCSPISGHKSVSWYQQVLGQGPQFIFQYYEKEERGRGNFPDRFSARQFPNYSSELNVNALLLGDSALYLCASSFQDRGRETQYFGPGTRLLVL.

V gene TRBV29-1 combines with J gene TRBJ1-4, with 9 bases matching TRBD1. The germline V gene has CDR1 SQVTM and CDR2 ANQGSEA. V trimming: 5 bases; J trimming: 6 bases; junction bases outside the gene matches: 4. The CDR3 has 13 amino acids. The CDR3 spells CSVKQGADEKLFF. Here the CDR3 DNA reads TGCAGCGTTAAACAGGGGGCAGATGAAAAACTGTTTTTT.

The chain recombines TRBV2 with TRBJ1-1, with a weak D call TRBD1 (6 bases). Germline V gene lookup returns CDR1 SNHLY and CDR2 FYNNEI. The CDR3 spans 14 residues. Trimming removed 7 bases from V and 1 base from J, with 13 bases in between. The CDR3 sequence is CASTWQGTNTEAFF. As DNA, the CDR3 is TGTGCCAGCACATGGCAGGGGACGAACACTGAAGCTTTCTTT.

This clone was observed a single time. The chain joins TRBV6-5 to TRBJ2-5, with a weak D call TRBD1 (6 bases). The CDR3 loop spans 15 amino acids. Trimming cost V 1 base and J 2 bases, with 11 bases left between them. CDR1 is MNHEY, CDR2 SVGAGI, per germline. CDR3 coding DNA: TGTGCCAGCAGTTACTTCGGACAGACTCAAGAGACCCAGTACTTC. Its translation is CASSYFGQTQETQYF.

This chain joins TRBV6-5 and TRBJ1-2; weak D call: TRBD1 (5 bases). This CDR3 contains 13 residues. Trimming cost V 7 bases and J 0 bases, with 9 bases left between them. The germline gives CDR1 MNHEY, CDR2 SVGAGI. CDR3 in amino acids: CASKRDANYGYTF. The CDR3, as DNA: TGTGCCAGCAAACGGGACGCTAACTATGGCTACACCTTC.

The chain couples TRBV27 to TRBJ1-5; D possibly corresponds to TRBD1 (5 bases). The CDR3 sequence is 14 residues long. Germline CDR1 reads MNHEY; CDR2 reads SMNVEV (reference sequence). V lost 3 bases to trimming and J lost 6 bases, with 12 bases between them. The CDR3 DNA reads TGTGCCAGCAGTTTCCAAGGGGCGAGTCAGCCCCAGCATTTT. The encoded protein is CASSFQGASQPQHF.

The chain combines TRBV5-1 with TRBJ1-1; D uncertain. Trimming shortened V by 4 bases and J by 1 base, and 14 bases separated the two germline ends. In germline, CDR1 is SGHRS, CDR2 YFSETQ. The length of the CDR3 is 15 residues. CDR3 in DNA: TGCGCCAGCAGCAATGGCCGGCCAACGAACACTGAAGCTTTCTTT. Protein product: CASSNGRPTNTEAFF.

The rearrangement joins TRBV10-3 to TRBJ1-2; 7 bases are a match to TRBD1. The V gene's germline CDR1 is ENHRY and CDR2 SYGVKD. This CDR3 has 15 residues. J lost 6 bases, V lost 6 bases, and 13 bases had no gene match. The CDR3 region is CAIRTARDSSHGYTF. CDR3 nucleotides: TGTGCCATCAGGACGGCTCGGGACAGTTCCCATGGCTACACCTTC.

V gene TRBV7-9 combines with J gene TRBJ2-7; TRBD1 aligns across 8 bases. Germline trimming cut 5 bases from V and 0 bases from J; bases unmatched to any gene: 6. Germline-derived CDR1 and CDR2 are SEHNR and FQNEAQ (reference sequence). The CDR3 spans 15 residues. The CDR3, as DNA: TGTGCCAGCAGCCCCTGGACAGGGACCTCCTACGAGCAGTACTTC. It yields the protein CASSPWTGTSYEQYF.

The J gene is TRBJ2-2, the V gene TRBV6-5, with no clear D. Germline loops: CDR1 MNHEY, CDR2 SVGAGI. Trimming took 5 bases from V and 6 from J, leaving 10 bases between them. This CDR3 has 13 residues. The CDR3 nucleotides are TGTGCCAGCAGTCCGAGTCGGTCCGGGGAGCTGTTTTTT. This codes for CASSPSRSGELFF.

This sequence joins TRBV6-1 and TRBJ2-5; possible D gene TRBD2, 6 bases. The germline V gene encodes CDR1 MNHNS and CDR2 SASEGT. The CDR3 is made up of 15 amino acids. Between the trimmed V and J ends, which lost 6 bases and 2 bases, there was a span of 16 bases. The DNA for the CDR3 is TGTGCCAGCAGCCCCGCCCAGGGACTTCAAGAGACCCAGTACTTC. This encodes CASSPAQGLQETQYF.

In its sample, this clone was seen once. V is TRBV5-1 and J is TRBJ2-2; 7 bases are a match to TRBD2. CDR1 is SGHRS, CDR2 YFSETQ, per germline. The length of the CDR3 is 15 residues. Losses at the gene ends were 4 bases for V and 4 bases for J; bases not matched to a gene: 7. The CDR3 reads CASSPLSGPTGELFF. Here the CDR3 DNA reads TGCGCCAGCAGCCCCCTTAGCGGGCCCACCGGGGAGCTGTTTTTT. The full variable domain, with the rest looked up from reference TRBV5-1 and TRBJ2-2, is KAGVTQTPRYLIKTRGQQVTLSCSPISGHRSVSWYQQTPGQGLQFLFEYFSETQRNKGNFPGRFSGRQFSNSRSEMNVSTLELGDSALYLCASSPLSGPTGELFFGEGSRLTVL.

Only one count was recorded for this clone. The genes are TRBV27 and TRBJ1-4, with 9 bases that match TRBD1. CDR1 and CDR2 from the germline V gene are MNHEY and SMNVEV (reference sequence). Losses at the gene ends were 6 bases for V and 8 bases for J; bases not matched to a gene: 1. The CDR3 extends over 12 amino acids. CDR3 sequence: CASRTGGEKLFF. CDR3 DNA sequence: TGTGCCAGCAGGACAGGGGGAGAAAAACTGTTTTTT.

The rearrangement uses TRBV30 and TRBJ1-2; no clear D gene. The germline V gene has CDR1 GTSNPN and CDR2 SVGIG (reference sequence). The CDR3 has 13 residues. V was trimmed by 2 bases and J by 4 bases, leaving 11 bases between them. CDR3 DNA sequence: TGTGCCTGGAGTCTAAACGAACGCTATGGCTACACCTTC. Encoded protein: CAWSLNERYGYTF.

This chain connects TRBV11-2 to TRBJ1-4; D gene unclear. Per germline, CDR1 SGHAT and CDR2 FQNNGV. Between the trimmed V and J ends, which lost 3 bases and 3 bases, there was a span of 14 bases. The CDR3 is 16 residues long. The CDR3 nucleotides read TGTGCCAGCAGCTTCGGGCACGCCGTTGCTAATGAAAAACTGTTTTTT. It specifies CASSFGHAVANEKLFF.

V and J are TRBV5-6 and TRBJ1-6; D gene unclear. CDR1 is SGHDT, CDR2 YYEEEE, per germline. Trimming removed 1 base from V and 10 bases from J, with 6 bases in between. The CDR3 extends over 12 amino acids. CDR3 region: CASSLQASPLHF. Written as DNA, the CDR3 is TGTGCCAGCAGCTTGCAGGCGTCACCCCTCCACTTT. Variable domain in full (rest from reference TRBV5-6 and TRBJ1-6): DAGVTQSPTHLIKTRGQQVTLRCSPKSGHDTVSWYQQALGQGPQFIFQYYEEEERQRGNFPDRFSGHQFPNYSSELNVNALLLGDSALYLCASSLQASPLHFGNGTRLTVT.

The J gene is TRBJ2-7, the V gene TRBV5-4, with D tentatively TRBD1 or TRBD2 (5 bases each). V dropped 0 bases and J dropped 6 bases, with 13 bases sitting between them. This CDR3 has 14 residues. CDR1 and CDR2 from the germline V gene are SGHNT and YYREEE (reference sequence). The CDR3 DNA follows: TGTGCCAGCAGCTTGGATGGGGGAACGGGCGAGCAGTACTTC. Translation: CASSLDGGTGEQYF.

Note on this clone: One end of the junction fails to match germline, which may point to a read error. The rearrangement uses TRBV5-4 and TRBJ1-1; no clear D. The CDR3 spans 15 residues. CDR1 and CDR2 from the germline V gene are SGHNT and YYREEE (reference sequence). The CDR3 sequence is CVSSPTGRPNTEAFF. CDR3 sequence (DNA): TGTGTCAGCAGCCCCACTGGACGGCCGAACACTGAAGCTTTCTTT.

The chain couples TRBV2 to TRBJ1-1; 7 bases fit TRBD1. With V trimmed by 5 bases and J by 5 bases, 11 bases remained unmatched. The germline V gene has CDR1 SNHLY and CDR2 FYNNEI. The CDR3 has 15 amino acids. The CDR3 DNA reads TGTGCCAGCAGTCCCCTTCGACAGGGCCGGACTGAAGCTTTCTTT. It yields the protein CASSPLRQGRTEAFF.

The chain uses TRBV2 and TRBJ2-6, with D perhaps given as TRBD1 or TRBD2 (6 bases each). Germline-derived CDR1 and CDR2 are SNHLY and FYNNEI. V was trimmed by 4 bases and J by 0 bases, leaving 22 bases between them. The CDR3 consists of 20 residues. The CDR3 sequence: CASSGEGGTFTLSGANVLTF. In DNA form, the CDR3 reads TGTGCCAGCAGTGGAGAAGGGGGGACCTTTACCCTCTCTGGGGCCAACGTCCTGACTTTC.

This chain joins TRBV2 and TRBJ2-3; tentatively, D is TRBD2 (6 bases). Trimming stripped 7 bases from V and 1 base from J, with 15 bases between. The V gene's germline CDR1 is SNHLY and CDR2 FYNNEI. This CDR3 comprises 15 residues. CDR3 nucleotide sequence: TGTGCCAGCAAAGTAGGCGGGGCCGGCACAGATACGCAGTATTTT. This sequence encodes CASKVGGAGTDTQYF.

Only one count was recorded for this clone. This chain links TRBV6-6 with TRBJ1-1; 7 bases map to TRBD1. The J segment lost 3 bases and the V segment lost 5 bases, leaving 3 bases of the junction unmatched. The CDR3 loop spans 13 amino acids. Germline values: CDR1 MNHNY, CDR2 SVGAGI (reference sequence). CDR3 in DNA: TGTGCCAGCAGTGACAGGGAGTACACTGAAGCTTTCTTT. Protein sequence: CASSDREYTEAFF.

The chain recombines TRBV7-9 with TRBJ2-1; 8 bases agree with TRBD2. J lost 0 bases, V lost 4 bases, and 2 bases had no gene match. There are 15 residues in the CDR3. Germline lookup yields CDR1 SEHNR and CDR2 FQNEAQ (reference sequence). The CDR3 region has the DNA TGTGCCAGCAGCTCCGGGACTAGCTCCTACAATGAGCAGTTCTTC. Protein sequence: CASSSGTSSYNEQFF.

This clone has a handful of counts. The J gene is TRBJ2-2, the V gene TRBV6-1; the D gene is possibly TRBD1 (5 bases). The length of the CDR3 is 13 residues. The germline V gene has CDR1 MNHNS and CDR2 SASEGT. The V gene lost 6 bases and the J gene lost 5 bases, with 10 bases spanning the gap. The CDR3 is CASRTDRTGELFF. Here the CDR3 DNA reads TGTGCCAGCAGAACCGACAGAACCGGGGAGCTGTTTTTT.

In its sample, this clone was seen once. This rearrangement joins TRBV27 to TRBJ2-7; D not certain. CDR1 is MNHEY and CDR2 is SMNVEV in the germline V gene (reference sequence). The CDR3 loop spans 13 amino acids. Trimming took 7 bases from V and 2 from J, leaving 12 bases between them. This CDR3 reads CASTSDVTYEQYF. The CDR3 nucleotides read TGTGCCAGCACCTCGGACGTCACCTACGAGCAGTACTTC.